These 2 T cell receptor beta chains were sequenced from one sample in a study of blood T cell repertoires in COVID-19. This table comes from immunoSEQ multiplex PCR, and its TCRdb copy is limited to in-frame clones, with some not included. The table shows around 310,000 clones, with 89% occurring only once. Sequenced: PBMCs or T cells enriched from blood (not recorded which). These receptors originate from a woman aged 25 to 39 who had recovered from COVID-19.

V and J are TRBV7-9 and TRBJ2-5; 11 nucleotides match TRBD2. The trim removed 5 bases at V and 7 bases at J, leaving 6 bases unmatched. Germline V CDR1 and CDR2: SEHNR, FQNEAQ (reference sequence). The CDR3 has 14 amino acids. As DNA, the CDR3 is TGTGCCAGCAGCGCATCCGGGACTAGCGGGACCCAGTACTTC. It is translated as CASSASGTSGTQYF. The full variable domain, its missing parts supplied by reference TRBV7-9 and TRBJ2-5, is DTGVSQNPRHKITKRGQNVTFRCDPISEHNRLYWYRQTLGQGPEFLTYFQNEAQLEKSRLLSDRFSAERPKGSFSTLEIQRTEQGDSAMYLCASSASGTSGTQYFGPGTRLLVL.

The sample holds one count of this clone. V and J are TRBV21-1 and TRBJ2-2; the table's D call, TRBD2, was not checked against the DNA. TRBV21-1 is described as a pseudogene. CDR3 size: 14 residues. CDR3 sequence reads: CASGTSENTGELFF. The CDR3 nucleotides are TGTGCCAGCGGCACGAGCGAGAACACCGGGGAGCTGTTTTTT.